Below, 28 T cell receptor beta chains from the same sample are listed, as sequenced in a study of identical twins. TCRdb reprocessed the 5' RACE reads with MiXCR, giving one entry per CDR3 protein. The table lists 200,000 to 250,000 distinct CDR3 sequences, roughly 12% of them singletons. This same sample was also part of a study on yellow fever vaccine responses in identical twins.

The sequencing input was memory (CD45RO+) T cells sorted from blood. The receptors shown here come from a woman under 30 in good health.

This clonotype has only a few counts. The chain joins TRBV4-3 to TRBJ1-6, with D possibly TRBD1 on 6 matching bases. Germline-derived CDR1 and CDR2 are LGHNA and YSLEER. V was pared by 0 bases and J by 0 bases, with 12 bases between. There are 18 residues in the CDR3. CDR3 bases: TGCGCCAGCAGCCAAGATACAGGGTTGAGCTCCTATAATTCACCCCTCCACTTT. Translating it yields CASSQDTGLSSYNSPLHF.

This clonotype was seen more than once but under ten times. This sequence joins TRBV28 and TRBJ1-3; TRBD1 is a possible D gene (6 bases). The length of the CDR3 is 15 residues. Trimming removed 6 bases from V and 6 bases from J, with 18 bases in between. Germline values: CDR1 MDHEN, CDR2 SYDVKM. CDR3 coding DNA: TGTGCCAGCAGGTCACAGGGAGCTGAGGAAAACACCATATATTTT. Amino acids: CASRSQGAEENTIYF.

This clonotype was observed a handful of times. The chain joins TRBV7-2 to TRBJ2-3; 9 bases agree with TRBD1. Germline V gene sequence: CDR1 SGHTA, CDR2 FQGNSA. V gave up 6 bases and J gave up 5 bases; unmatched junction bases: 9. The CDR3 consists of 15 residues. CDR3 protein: CASRLQGAGGDTQYF. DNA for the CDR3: TGTGCCAGCAGACTACAGGGGGCCGGTGGAGATACGCAGTATTTT.

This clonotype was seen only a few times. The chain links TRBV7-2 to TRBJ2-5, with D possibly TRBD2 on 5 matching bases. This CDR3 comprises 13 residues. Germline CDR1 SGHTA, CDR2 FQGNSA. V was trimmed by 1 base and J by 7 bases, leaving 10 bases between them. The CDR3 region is CASSLDTRGTQYF. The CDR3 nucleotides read TGTGCCAGCAGCTTAGATACACGGGGGACCCAGTACTTC. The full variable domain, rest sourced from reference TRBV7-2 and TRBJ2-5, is GAGVSQSPSNKVTEKGKDVELRCDPISGHTALYWYRQSLGQGLEFLIYFQGNSAPDKSGLPSDRFSAERTGGSVSTLTIQRTQQEDSAVYLCASSLDTRGTQYFGPGTRLLVL.

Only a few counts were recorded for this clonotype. The CDR3 DNA reads as TGTGCCAGCACCTTGCTCGGGGATACGCAGTATTTT. Its protein product is CASTLLGDTQYF. This rearrangement joins TRBV7-9 to TRBJ2-3; D unclear. The CDR3 has 12 residues. The V end lost 7 bases, the J end lost 6 bases, and 11 bases lay between the germline ends. Germline CDR1 reads SEHNR; CDR2 reads FQNEAQ (reference sequence).

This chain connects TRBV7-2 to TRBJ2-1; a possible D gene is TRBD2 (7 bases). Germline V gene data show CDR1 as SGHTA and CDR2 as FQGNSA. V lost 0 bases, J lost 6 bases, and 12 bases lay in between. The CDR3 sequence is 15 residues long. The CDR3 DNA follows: TGTGCCAGCAGCTTAGCGCGGGGGCTCTTCAATGAGCAGTTCTTC. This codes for CASSLARGLFNEQFF. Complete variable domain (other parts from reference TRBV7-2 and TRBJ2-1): GAGVSQSPSNKVTEKGKDVELRCDPISGHTALYWYRQSLGQGLEFLIYFQGNSAPDKSGLPSDRFSAERTGGSVSTLTIQRTQQEDSAVYLCASSLARGLFNEQFFGPGTRLTVL.

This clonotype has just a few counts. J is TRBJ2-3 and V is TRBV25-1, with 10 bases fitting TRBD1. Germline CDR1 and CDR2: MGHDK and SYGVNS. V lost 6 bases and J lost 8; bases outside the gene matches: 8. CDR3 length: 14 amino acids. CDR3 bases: TGTGCCAGCAGGGGGACAGGGGAAGCGGCTACGCAGTATTTT. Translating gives CASRGTGEAATQYF.

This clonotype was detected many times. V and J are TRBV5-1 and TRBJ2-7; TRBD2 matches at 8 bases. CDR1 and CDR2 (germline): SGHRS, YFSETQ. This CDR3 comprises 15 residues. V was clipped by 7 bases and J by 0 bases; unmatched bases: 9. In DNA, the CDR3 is TGCGCCAGCCAGGTGACGGGAGGGTTCTCCTACGAGCAGTACTTC. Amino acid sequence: CASQVTGGFSYEQYF.

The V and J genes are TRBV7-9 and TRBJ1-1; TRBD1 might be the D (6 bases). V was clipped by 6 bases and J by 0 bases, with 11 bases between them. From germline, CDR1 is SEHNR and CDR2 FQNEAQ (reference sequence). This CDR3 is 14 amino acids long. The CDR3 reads CASRLGAMNTEAFF. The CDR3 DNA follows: TGTGCCAGCAGACTGGGGGCCATGAACACTGAAGCTTTCTTT. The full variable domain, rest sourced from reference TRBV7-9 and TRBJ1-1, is DTGVSQNPRHKITKRGQNVTFRCDPISEHNRLYWYRQTLGQGPEFLTYFQNEAQLEKSRLLSDRFSAERPKGSFSTLEIQRTEQGDSAMYLCASRLGAMNTEAFFGQGTRLTVV.

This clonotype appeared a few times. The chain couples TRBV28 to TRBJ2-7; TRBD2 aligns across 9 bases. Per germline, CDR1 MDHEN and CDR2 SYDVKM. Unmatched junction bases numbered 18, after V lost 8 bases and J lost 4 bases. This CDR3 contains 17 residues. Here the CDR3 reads CASSNTRREGPLYEQYF. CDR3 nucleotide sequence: TGTGCCAGCTCGAACACTAGGCGGGAGGGCCCATTGTACGAGCAGTACTTC. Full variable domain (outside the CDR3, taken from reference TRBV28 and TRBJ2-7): DVKVTQSSRYLVKRTGEKVFLECVQDMDHENMFWYRQDPGLGLRLIYFSYDVKMKEKGDIPEGYSVSREKKERFSLILESASTNQTSMYLCASSNTRREGPLYEQYFGPGTRLTVT.

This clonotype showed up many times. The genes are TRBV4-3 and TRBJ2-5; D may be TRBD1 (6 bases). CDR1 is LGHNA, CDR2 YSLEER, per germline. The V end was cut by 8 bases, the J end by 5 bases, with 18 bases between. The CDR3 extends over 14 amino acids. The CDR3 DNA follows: TGCGCCAGCTCCATCGGAACAGGGATGGAGACCCAGTACTTC. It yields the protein CASSIGTGMETQYF.

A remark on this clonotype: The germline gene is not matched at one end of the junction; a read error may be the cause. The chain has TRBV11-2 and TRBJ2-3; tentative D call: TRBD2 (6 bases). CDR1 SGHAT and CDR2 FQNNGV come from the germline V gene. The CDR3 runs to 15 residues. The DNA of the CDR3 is TGTGCCAGCAGCGTAGAAGGGACTAGCACAGATACGCAGTATTTT. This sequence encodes CASSVEGTSTDTQYF.

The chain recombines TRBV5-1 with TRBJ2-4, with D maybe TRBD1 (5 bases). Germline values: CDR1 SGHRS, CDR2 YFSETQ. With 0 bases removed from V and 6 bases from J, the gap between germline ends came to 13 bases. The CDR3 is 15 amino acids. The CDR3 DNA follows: TGCGCCAGCAGCTTGGCTCCTTCCGACAGAAACATTCAGTACTTC. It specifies CASSLAPSDRNIQYF. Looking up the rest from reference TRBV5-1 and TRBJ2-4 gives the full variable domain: KAGVTQTPRYLIKTRGQQVTLSCSPISGHRSVSWYQQTPGQGLQFLFEYFSETQRNKGNFPGRFSGRQFSNSRSEMNVSTLELGDSALYLCASSLAPSDRNIQYFGAGTRLSVL.

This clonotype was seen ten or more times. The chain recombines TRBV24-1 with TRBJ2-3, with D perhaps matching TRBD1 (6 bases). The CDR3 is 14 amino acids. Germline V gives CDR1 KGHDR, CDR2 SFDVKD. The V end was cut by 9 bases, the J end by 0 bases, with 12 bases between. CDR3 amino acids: CATATDRSTDTQYF. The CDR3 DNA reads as TGTGCCACCGCCACAGACAGGAGCACAGATACGCAGTATTTT.

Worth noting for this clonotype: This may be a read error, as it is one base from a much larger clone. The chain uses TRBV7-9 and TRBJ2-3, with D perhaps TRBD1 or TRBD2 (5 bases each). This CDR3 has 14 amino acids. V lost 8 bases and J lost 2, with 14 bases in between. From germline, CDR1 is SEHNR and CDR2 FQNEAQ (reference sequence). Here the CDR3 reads CASLGRRFTDTQYF. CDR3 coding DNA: TGTGCCAGCTTGGGACGGCGATTCACAGATACGCAGTATTTT. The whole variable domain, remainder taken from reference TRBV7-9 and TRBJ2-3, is DTGVSQNPRHKITKRGQNVTFRCDPISEHNRLYWYRQTLGQGPEFLTYFQNEAQLEKSRLLSDRFSAERPKGSFSTLEIQRTEQGDSAMYLCASLGRRFTDTQYFGPGTRLTVL.

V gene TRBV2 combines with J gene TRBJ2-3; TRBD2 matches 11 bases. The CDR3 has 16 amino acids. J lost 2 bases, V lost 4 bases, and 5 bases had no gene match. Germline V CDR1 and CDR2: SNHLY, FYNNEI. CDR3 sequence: CASSGGGLADTDTQYF. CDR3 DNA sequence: TGTGCCAGCAGTGGGGGGGGACTAGCGGACACAGATACGCAGTATTTT.

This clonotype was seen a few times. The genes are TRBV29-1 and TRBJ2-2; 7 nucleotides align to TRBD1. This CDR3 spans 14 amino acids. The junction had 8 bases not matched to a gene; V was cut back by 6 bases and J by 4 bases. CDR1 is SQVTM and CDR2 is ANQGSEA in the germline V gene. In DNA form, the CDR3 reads TGCAGCGTCTATACAGGGGACGGCACCGGGGAGCTGTTTTTT. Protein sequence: CSVYTGDGTGELFF.

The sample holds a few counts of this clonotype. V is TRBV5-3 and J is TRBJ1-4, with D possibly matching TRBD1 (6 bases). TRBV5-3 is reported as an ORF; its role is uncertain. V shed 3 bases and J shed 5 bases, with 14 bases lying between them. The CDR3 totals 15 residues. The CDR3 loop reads CARSSTGIQNEKLFF. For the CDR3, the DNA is TGTGCCAGAAGCTCTACAGGGATCCAGAATGAAAAACTGTTTTTT.

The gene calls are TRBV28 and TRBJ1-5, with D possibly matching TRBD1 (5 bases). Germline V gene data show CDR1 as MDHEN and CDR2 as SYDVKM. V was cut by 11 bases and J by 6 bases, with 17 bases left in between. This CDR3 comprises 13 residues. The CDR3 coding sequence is TGTGCCTTGGGGGGGAGGGAAAGTCAGCCCCAGCATTTT. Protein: CALGGRESQPQHF.

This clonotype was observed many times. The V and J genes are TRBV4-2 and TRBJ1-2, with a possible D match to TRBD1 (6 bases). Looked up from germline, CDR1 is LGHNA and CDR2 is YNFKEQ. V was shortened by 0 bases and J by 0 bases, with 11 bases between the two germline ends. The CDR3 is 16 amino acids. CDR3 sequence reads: CASSQEGGGSNYGYTF. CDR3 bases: TGTGCCAGCAGCCAAGAGGGGGGGGGCTCTAACTATGGCTACACCTTC.

This chain's CDR3 is CASSEGGFVGTGGRTTEAFF. DNA for the CDR3: TGTGCCAGCAGTGAAGGGGGATTTGTGGGGACAGGGGGTAGGACCACTGAAGCTTTCTTT. V gene TRBV25-1 combines with J gene TRBJ1-1, with 11 bases identical to TRBD1. The CDR3 loop spans 20 amino acids. V was pared by 2 bases and J by 4 bases, with 18 bases of the junction left unmatched. The V gene's germline CDR1 is MGHDK and CDR2 SYGVNS. Full variable domain (outside the CDR3, taken from reference TRBV25-1 and TRBJ1-1): EADIYQTPRYLVIGTGKKITLECSQTMGHDKMYWYQQDPGMELHLIHYSYGVNSTEKGDLSSESTVSRIRTEHFPLTLESARPSHTSQYLCASSEGGFVGTGGRTTEAFFGQGTRLTVV.

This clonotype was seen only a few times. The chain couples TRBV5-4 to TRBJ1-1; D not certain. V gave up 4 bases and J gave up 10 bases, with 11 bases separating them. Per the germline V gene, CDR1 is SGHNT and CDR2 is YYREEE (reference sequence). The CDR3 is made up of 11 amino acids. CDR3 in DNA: TGTGCCAGCAGCCGTACACGGGGAGCTTTCTTT. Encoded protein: CASSRTRGAFF. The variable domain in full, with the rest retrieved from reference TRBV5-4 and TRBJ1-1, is ETGVTQSPTHLIKTRGQQVTLRCSSQSGHNTVSWYQQALGQGPQFIFQYYREEENGRGNFPPRFSGLQFPNYSSELNVNALELDDSALYLCASSRTRGAFFGQGTRLTVV.

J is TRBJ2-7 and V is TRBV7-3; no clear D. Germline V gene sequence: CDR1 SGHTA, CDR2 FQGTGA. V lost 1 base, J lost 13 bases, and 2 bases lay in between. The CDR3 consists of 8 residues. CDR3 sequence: CASSLKYF. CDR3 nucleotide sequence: TGTGCCAGCAGCTTAAAATACTTC.

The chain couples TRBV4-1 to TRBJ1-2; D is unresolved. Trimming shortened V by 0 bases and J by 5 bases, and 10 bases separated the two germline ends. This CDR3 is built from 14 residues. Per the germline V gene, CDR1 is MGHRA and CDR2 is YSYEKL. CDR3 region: CASSQDFTGYGYTF. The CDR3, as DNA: TGCGCCAGCAGCCAAGACTTCACGGGGTATGGCTACACCTTC.

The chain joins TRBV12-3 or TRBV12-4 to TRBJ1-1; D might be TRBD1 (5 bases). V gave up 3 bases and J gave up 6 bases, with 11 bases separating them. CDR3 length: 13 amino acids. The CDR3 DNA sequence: TGTGCCAGCAGTTTCAAGGGGTACGCTGAAGCTTTCTTT. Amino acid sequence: CASSFKGYAEAFF.

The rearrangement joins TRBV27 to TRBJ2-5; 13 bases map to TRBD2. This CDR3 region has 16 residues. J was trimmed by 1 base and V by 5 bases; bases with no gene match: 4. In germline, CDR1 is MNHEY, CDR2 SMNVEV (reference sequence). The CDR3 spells CASSGGLAGIQETQYF. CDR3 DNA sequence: TGTGCCAGCAGTGGGGGACTAGCGGGGATCCAAGAGACCCAGTACTTC.

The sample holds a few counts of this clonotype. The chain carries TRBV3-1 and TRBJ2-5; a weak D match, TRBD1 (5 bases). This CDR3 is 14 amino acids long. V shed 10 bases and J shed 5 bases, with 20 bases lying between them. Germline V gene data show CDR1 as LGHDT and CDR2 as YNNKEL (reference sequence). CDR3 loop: CATKIDGRVETQYF. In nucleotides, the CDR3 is TGTGCCACAAAGATCGATGGCAGGGTGGAGACCCAGTACTTC.

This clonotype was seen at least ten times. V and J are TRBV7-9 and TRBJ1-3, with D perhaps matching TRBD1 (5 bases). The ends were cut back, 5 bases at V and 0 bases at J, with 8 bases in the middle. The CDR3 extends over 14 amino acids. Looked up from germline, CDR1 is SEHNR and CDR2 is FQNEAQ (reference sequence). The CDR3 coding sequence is TGTGCCAGCAGCCCAACAGGCTCTGGAAACACCATATATTTT. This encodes CASSPTGSGNTIYF.